Presented here are 7 T cell receptor beta chains from one specimen sequenced in a study of cytomegalovirus exposure and HLA in healthy donors. Measured with immunoSEQ multiplex PCR; TCRdb has only the in-frame clones, and not every one. This sample has 75,000 to 95,000 clones, with about 96% found just once. The specimen sequenced was PBMCs. These receptors came from a man between 18 and 35 years old in good health and CMV-seronegative.

This chain joins TRBV30 and TRBJ2-5, with 7 bases aligning to TRBD2. The V and J ends lost 7 bases and 7 bases, in that order; junction bases with no gene match: 9. CDR3 length equals 12 residues. The germline V gene encodes CDR1 GTSNPN and CDR2 SVGIG (reference sequence). The CDR3 coding sequence is TGTGCCTCCGATTTCTCGGGGGGGACCCAGTACTTC. Translating gives CASDFSGGTQYF.

This clone was counted a single time. The chain recombines TRBV11-2 with TRBJ1-2; tentatively, D is TRBD1 (5 bases). Germline V gene sequence: CDR1 SGHAT, CDR2 FQNNGV. CDR3 length equals 13 residues. Trimming shortened V by 1 base and J by 4 bases, and 7 bases separated the two germline ends. The CDR3 is CASSLGQSYGYTF. CDR3 DNA: TGTGCCAGCAGCTTAGGACAGTCCTATGGCTACACCTTC.

This chain uses TRBV5-1 with TRBJ1-5, with D possibly TRBD1 on 5 matching bases. This CDR3 is 13 amino acids long. Germline V gives CDR1 SGHRS, CDR2 YFSETQ. Trimming left V 0 bases short and J 4 bases short, with 5 bases between. In DNA form, the CDR3 reads TGCGCCAGCAGCTTGGGGACAAATCAGCCCCAGCATTTT. Protein product: CASSLGTNQPQHF.

Here the CDR3 reads CASGGMNTEAFF. The CDR3 DNA reads TGCGCCAGCGGAGGGATGAACACTGAAGCTTTCTTT. The rearrangement joins TRBV5-1 to TRBJ1-1; D is ambiguous. There are 12 residues in the CDR3. The V gene lost 7 bases and the J gene lost 0 bases, with 7 bases spanning the gap. The V gene's germline CDR1 is SGHRS and CDR2 YFSETQ.

CDR3 nucleotide sequence: TGTGCCAGCAGTTACTCGAAGGGGGAAGCTTTCTTT. As protein: CASSYSKGEAFF. The chain couples TRBV6-5 to TRBJ1-1, with a possible D match to TRBD1 (5 bases). The V gene lost 0 bases and the J gene lost 8 bases, with 7 bases spanning the gap. CDR1 and CDR2 (germline): MNHEY, SVGAGI. This CDR3 is 12 amino acids long.

This clone has a single count. J is TRBJ2-5 and V is TRBV27; D uncertain. CDR3 length equals 14 residues. Germline lookup yields CDR1 MNHEY and CDR2 SMNVEV (reference sequence). Trimming cost V 8 bases and J 2 bases, with 15 bases left between them. CDR3 coding DNA: TGTGCCAGCGGGCTTAAAAGAACGCAAGAGACCCAGTACTTC. It yields the protein CASGLKRTQETQYF.

The chain links TRBV7-9 to TRBJ2-7, with 13 bases that match TRBD2. This CDR3 has 15 residues. The germline gives CDR1 SEHNR, CDR2 FQNEAQ (reference sequence). The ends lost 5 bases at V and 7 bases at J; junction bases unmatched: 8. The CDR3 spells CASSRRTSGSFEQYV. The CDR3 nucleotides are TGTGCCAGCAGCCGAAGGACTAGCGGGAGTTTTGAGCAGTACGTC.